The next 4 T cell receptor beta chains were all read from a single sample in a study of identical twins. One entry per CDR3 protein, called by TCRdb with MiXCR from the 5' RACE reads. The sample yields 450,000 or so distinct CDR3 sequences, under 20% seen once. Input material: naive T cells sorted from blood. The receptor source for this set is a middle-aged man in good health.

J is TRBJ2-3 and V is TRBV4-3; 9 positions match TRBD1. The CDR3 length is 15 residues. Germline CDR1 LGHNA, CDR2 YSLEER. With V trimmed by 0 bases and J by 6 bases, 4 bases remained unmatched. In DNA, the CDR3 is TGCGCCAGCAGCCAAGATCAAGGGACAGGGGATACGCAGTATTTT. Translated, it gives CASSQDQGTGDTQYF.

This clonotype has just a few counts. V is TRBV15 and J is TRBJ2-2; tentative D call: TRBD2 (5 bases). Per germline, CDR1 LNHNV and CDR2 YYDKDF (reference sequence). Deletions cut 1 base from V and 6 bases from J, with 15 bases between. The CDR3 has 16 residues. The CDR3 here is CATSRALVRGAGELFF. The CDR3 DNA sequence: TGTGCCACCAGCAGAGCTCTCGTTCGGGGAGCCGGGGAGCTGTTTTTT.

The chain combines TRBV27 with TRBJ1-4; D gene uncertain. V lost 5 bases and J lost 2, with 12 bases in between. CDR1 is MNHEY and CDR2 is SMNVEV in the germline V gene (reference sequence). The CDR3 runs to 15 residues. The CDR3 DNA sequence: TGTGCCAGCAGTGCAGTTACGGGGACTAATGAAAAACTGTTTTTT. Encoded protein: CASSAVTGTNEKLFF. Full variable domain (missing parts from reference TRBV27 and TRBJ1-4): EAQVTQNPRYLITVTGKKLTVTCSQNMNHEYMSWYRQDPGLGLRQIYYSMNVEVTDKGDVPEGYKVSRKEKRNFPLILESPSPNQTSLYFCASSAVTGTNEKLFFGSGTQLSVL.

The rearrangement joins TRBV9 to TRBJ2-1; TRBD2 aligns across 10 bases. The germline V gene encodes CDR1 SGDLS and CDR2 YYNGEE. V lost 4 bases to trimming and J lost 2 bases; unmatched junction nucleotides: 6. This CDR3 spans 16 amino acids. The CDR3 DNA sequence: TGTGCCAGCAGCCCGCGGACTAGCGGAACCTACAATGAGCAGTTCTTC. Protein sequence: CASSPRTSGTYNEQFF.